The 26 T cell receptor beta chains in this list originate from one sample, sequenced in a study of memory B cells and T cells in multiple sclerosis. TCRdb keeps only in-frame clones here, not all; method: immunoSEQ multiplex PCR. The sample lists approximately 32,000 clones; roughly 82% were seen once. What these receptors recognize is not known. Stimulus-free culture yielded autoproliferating CFSE-dim and non-proliferating CFSE-high T cells, each sequenced separately. Pooled replicate wells came from approximately 50 million CFSE-labeled PBMCs cultured less than nine days without stimulus. The source material was PBMCs from blood kept in culture. Receptors originate from a human donor with multiple sclerosis.

The chain is built from TRBV10-2 and TRBJ1-1; no clear D. Trimming shortened V by 7 bases and J by 3 bases, and 9 bases separated the two germline ends. Per germline, CDR1 WSHSY and CDR2 SAAADI. The CDR3 totals 12 residues. Here the CDR3 DNA reads TGCGCCAGCATCGCGGGAGACACTGAAGCTTTCTTT. Protein: CASIAGDTEAFF.

The V call is TRBV5-1, the J call TRBJ1-5; 9 bases line up with TRBD1. After removal of 2 bases from V and 3 bases from J, the junction contained 3 bases not matched to a gene. The germline V gene has CDR1 SGHRS and CDR2 YFSETQ. The CDR3 extends over 15 amino acids. CDR3 coding DNA: TGCGCCAGCAGCTTCGGGACAGGGACCAATCAGCCCCAGCATTTT. It specifies CASSFGTGTNQPQHF.

The chain has TRBV6-6 and TRBJ2-7; 10 bases align to TRBD1. The length of the CDR3 is 15 residues. Losses at the gene ends were 6 bases for V and 3 bases for J; bases not matched to a gene: 8. Germline values: CDR1 MNHNY, CDR2 SVGAGI (reference sequence). CDR3 region: CASRRGTGDIYEQYF. In DNA, the CDR3 is TGTGCCAGCAGGCGAGGGACAGGGGATATCTACGAGCAGTACTTC.

The rearrangement uses TRBV28 and TRBJ1-1; the D is unclear. The ends were cut back, 6 bases at V and 1 base at J, with 12 bases in the middle. This CDR3 comprises 14 residues. The germline gives CDR1 MDHEN, CDR2 SYDVKM. The chain's CDR3 is CASSRDQANTEAFF. The CDR3 coding sequence is TGTGCCAGCAGCCGAGACCAGGCGAACACTGAAGCTTTCTTT.

The chain links TRBV5-1 to TRBJ2-7; 9 nucleotides align to TRBD1. The CDR3 has 15 amino acids. V lost 4 bases to trimming and J lost 6 bases; unmatched junction nucleotides: 11. Germline values: CDR1 SGHRS, CDR2 YFSETQ. The CDR3 protein is CASSLTGGGIIEQYF. The CDR3 DNA sequence: TGCGCCAGCAGCCTTACAGGGGGCGGCATTATCGAGCAGTACTTC.

Within the sample, this clone is medium-sized. The chain is built from TRBV7-6 and TRBJ2-1, with unresolved D. This CDR3 is 12 amino acids long. Germline CDR1 is SGHVS and CDR2 is FNYEAQ. V gave up 3 bases and J gave up 7 bases, with 7 bases separating them. The CDR3 sequence is CASSLVGNEQFF. CDR3 sequence (DNA): TGTGCCAGCAGCTTGGTAGGGAATGAGCAGTTCTTC.

The chain couples TRBV7-6 to TRBJ2-1, with 7 bases that match TRBD1. The CDR3 contains 15 residues. From germline, CDR1 is SGHVS and CDR2 FNYEAQ. Trimming at V came to 1 base and at J to 4 bases, leaving 4 bases not matched to a gene. This CDR3 reads CASSLGPGQYNEQFF. The CDR3 DNA reads as TGTGCCAGCAGCTTAGGCCCGGGACAGTACAATGAGCAGTTCTTC.

The chain combines TRBV5-6 with TRBJ2-5; D unresolved. Per germline, CDR1 SGHDT and CDR2 YYEEEE. This CDR3 comprises 14 residues. V was clipped by 2 bases and J by 1 base, with 9 bases between them. The CDR3 DNA reads as TGTGCCAGCAGCTTATGGGTTCGCCAAGAGACCCAGTACTTC. This translates into CASSLWVRQETQYF.

The chain uses TRBV28 and TRBJ1-5; D uncertain. With 5 bases removed from V and 0 bases from J, the gap between germline ends came to 17 bases. Germline V gene sequence: CDR1 MDHEN, CDR2 SYDVKM. The CDR3 is 17 amino acids. The CDR3 DNA follows: TGTGCCAGCAGTCCCCCCAAAGTAGGGAGTAGCAATCAGCCCCAGCATTTT. Protein sequence: CASSPPKVGSSNQPQHF.

This sequence joins TRBV15 and TRBJ2-1; 8 nucleotides match TRBD2. Losses at the gene ends were 1 base for V and 9 bases for J; bases not matched to a gene: 8. Germline CDR1 is LNHNV and CDR2 is YYDKDF (reference sequence). There are 15 residues in the CDR3. This chain's CDR3 is CATSRGGTSRSEQFF. CDR3 bases: TGTGCCACCAGCAGAGGAGGGACTAGTCGGTCTGAGCAGTTCTTC.

The rearrangement joins TRBV10-2 to TRBJ1-1; D unclear. Germline V CDR1 and CDR2: WSHSY, SAAADI. Trimming removed 7 bases at V and 2 bases at J, with 11 bases between. The CDR3 has 13 amino acids. For the CDR3, the DNA is TGCGCCAGCACCCGAAAGAAAAACACTGAAGCTTTCTTT. It specifies CASTRKKNTEAFF.

The CDR3 DNA reads as TGTGCTAGTGGTTTGGGGACAGGGAACGGAAACACCATATATTTT. It is translated as CASGLGTGNGNTIYF. This chain joins TRBV12-5 and TRBJ1-3; 8 bases fit TRBD1. V dropped 1 base and J dropped 4; count of bases not matched to a gene: 3. This CDR3 comprises 15 residues. Germline V gene sequence: CDR1 LGHNT, CDR2 FRNRAP.

The sample holds one count of this clone. This chain connects TRBV28 to TRBJ1-3; D perhaps matches TRBD1 (6 bases). The V and J ends lost 5 bases and 2 bases respectively, with 19 bases between them. Germline V gene lookup returns CDR1 MDHEN and CDR2 SYDVKM. The CDR3 has 17 amino acids. CDR3 bases: TGTGCCAGCAGTACTAACTACAGGGATTTTACTGGAAACACCATATATTTT. This sequence encodes CASSTNYRDFTGNTIYF.

The chain couples TRBV27 to TRBJ1-1; D call uncertain. V lost 8 bases and J 11 bases, leaving 15 bases between the germline ends. The CDR3 extends over 11 amino acids. In germline, CDR1 is MNHEY, CDR2 SMNVEV (reference sequence). CDR3 DNA: TGTGCCAGCCCCCGGGGTTTTGTCGCTTTCTTT. Translating it yields CASPRGFVAFF.

This chain links TRBV19 with TRBJ1-5, with D unresolved. Germline CDR1 LNHDA, CDR2 SQIVND (reference sequence). Deletions cut 3 bases from V and 5 bases from J, with 11 bases between. This CDR3 spans 14 amino acids. The CDR3 here is CASSIYSIYQPQHF. CDR3 sequence (DNA): TGTGCCAGTAGTATCTACAGTATCTATCAGCCCCAGCATTTT. The variable domain in full, with the rest retrieved from reference TRBV19 and TRBJ1-5, is DGGITQSPKYLFRKEGQNVTLSCEQNLNHDAMYWYRQDPGQGLRLIYYSQIVNDFQKGDIAEGYSVSREKKESFPLTVTSAQKNPTAFYLCASSIYSIYQPQHFGDGTRLSIL.

As DNA, the CDR3 is TGTGCCAGCAGCTTATCGGGTGGCTATGGCTACACCTTC. Protein sequence: CASSLSGGYGYTF. The chain links TRBV11-2 to TRBJ1-2; unclear D gene. CDR1 SGHAT and CDR2 FQNNGV come from the germline V gene. V shed 2 bases and J shed 4 bases, with 8 bases lying between them. This CDR3 has 13 residues. The full variable domain, with the rest looked up from reference TRBV11-2 and TRBJ1-2, is EAGVAQSPRYKIIEKRQSVAFWCNPISGHATLYWYQQILGQGPKLLIQFQNNGVVDDSQLPKDRFSAERLKGVDSTLKIQPAKLEDSAVYLCASSLSGGYGYTFGSGTRLTVV.

This chain joins TRBV11-2 and TRBJ2-4; 7 bases line up with TRBD2. The CDR3 has 15 residues. Trimming cost V 4 bases and J 7 bases; bases outside gene matches: 10. Germline-derived CDR1 and CDR2 are SGHAT and FQNNGV. The CDR3 DNA follows: TGTGCCAGCAGCTCTAGCGGTCCCGGAGGGAACATTCAGTACTTC. Translated: CASSSSGPGGNIQYF.

The V call is TRBV13, the J call TRBJ1-1, with TRBD1 matching over 8 bases. The germline gives CDR1 PRHDT, CDR2 FYEKMQ (reference sequence). The V segment lost 5 bases and the J segment 4 bases; nucleotides outside the gene matches: 15. CDR3 length: 17 residues. In nucleotides, the CDR3 is TGTGCCAGCAGCCGCCTGGGTGGGCAGGGGGCGGTCACTGAAGCTTTCTTT. The encoded protein is CASSRLGGQGAVTEAFF.

The V and J genes are TRBV29-1 and TRBJ2-7, with D possibly being TRBD1 or TRBD2 (5 bases each). The germline CDR1 and CDR2 sequences are SQVTM and ANQGSEA. Trimming took off 7 bases at V and 0 bases at J, with 13 bases between the two ends. The CDR3 loop spans 13 amino acids. CDR3 sequence (DNA): TGCAGCGCGGGGCCCTCCAGCTCCTACGAGCAGTACTTC. Protein: CSAGPSSSYEQYF.

The V gene is TRBV23-1, the J gene TRBJ2-4, with a possible D match to TRBD1 (5 bases). TRBV23-1 is identified as an open reading frame with a role that is uncertain. This CDR3 contains 17 residues. V was clipped by 2 bases and J by 0 bases, with 14 bases between them. The DNA for the CDR3 is TGCGCCAGCAGTCAAAACGTCCCCAGGGAAGCCAAAAACATTCAGTACTTC. Its translation: CASSQNVPREAKNIQYF.

This chain uses TRBV9 with TRBJ1-4; 9 bases line up with TRBD1. Germline-derived CDR1 and CDR2 are SGDLS and YYNGEE. V trimming: 3 bases; J trimming: 3 bases; junction bases outside the gene matches: 3. The CDR3 contains 15 residues. The CDR3 bases are TGTGCCAGCAGCGCCTGGACAGGGGCTAATGAAAAACTGTTTTTT. This encodes CASSAWTGANEKLFF.

The V gene is TRBV7-8, the J gene TRBJ1-1, with no clear D. Looked up from germline, CDR1 is SGHVS and CDR2 is FQNEAQ. The CDR3 is 13 residues long. V was trimmed by 5 bases and J by 6 bases, leaving 13 bases between them. The CDR3, as DNA: TGTGCCAGCAGCCACAGAGAGGGCGCTGAAGCTTTCTTT. The encoded protein is CASSHREGAEAFF.

The rearrangement uses TRBV4-1 and TRBJ1-1; tentatively, D is TRBD1 (6 bases). With 3 bases removed from V and 8 bases from J, the gap between germline ends came to 10 bases. This CDR3 has 12 residues. Germline-derived CDR1 and CDR2 are MGHRA and YSYEKL. CDR3 residues: CASSHQTGEAFF. The CDR3 DNA follows: TGCGCCAGCAGCCATCAGACAGGAGAAGCTTTCTTT.

The chain's CDR3 is CASSQSWGGNTEAFF. The CDR3 coding sequence is TGTGCCAGCAGCCAATCGTGGGGGGGGAACACTGAAGCTTTCTTT. This chain joins TRBV16 and TRBJ1-1; D is possibly TRBD1 (5 bases). V gave up 0 bases and J gave up 1 base, with 9 bases separating them. CDR1 and CDR2 from the germline V gene are KGHSY and FQNENV. CDR3 size: 15 residues.

The V gene is TRBV11-2, the J gene TRBJ1-1; the match to TRBD1 covers 8 bases. CDR1 and CDR2 (germline): SGHAT, FQNNGV. J gave up 4 bases and V 5 bases, and 3 bases lay outside the gene matches. This CDR3 contains 13 residues. For the CDR3, the DNA is TGTGCCAGCAGCCGTGACAGGGGCACTGAAGCTTTCTTT. Amino acid sequence: CASSRDRGTEAFF. The variable domain in full, with the rest retrieved from reference TRBV11-2 and TRBJ1-1, is EAGVAQSPRYKIIEKRQSVAFWCNPISGHATLYWYQQILGQGPKLLIQFQNNGVVDDSQLPKDRFSAERLKGVDSTLKIQPAKLEDSAVYLCASSRDRGTEAFFGQGTRLTVV.

The sample holds a few counts of this clone. V and J are TRBV6-6 and TRBJ1-2; D may be TRBD1 (6 bases). The V end was cut by 5 bases, the J end by 2 bases, with 12 bases between. CDR3 size: 14 residues. Germline-derived CDR1 and CDR2 are MNHNY and SVGAGI (reference sequence). The DNA for the CDR3 is TGTGCCAGCAGTACGGGACAAAAAAACTATGGCTACACCTTC. As protein: CASSTGQKNYGYTF.